These 22 T cell receptor beta chains originate from one sample sequenced in a study of blood T cell repertoires in COVID-19. The method was immunoSEQ multiplex PCR; TCRdb's version includes in-frame clones alone and lacks a portion of them. The data hold about 83,000 clones, with about nine tenths observed a single time. Sequences were obtained from peripheral blood. All receptors derive from a woman aged 80 or older with active or convalescent COVID-19.

This CDR3 is CASSPRDREKQYF. DNA of the CDR3: TGTGCCAGCAGTCCCCGGGACAGGGAAAAGCAGTACTTC. The rearrangement joins TRBV28 to TRBJ2-7; 9 bases line up with TRBD1. Germline CDR1 and CDR2: MDHEN and SYDVKM. Germline trimming cut 5 bases from V and 8 bases from J; bases unmatched to any gene: 7. The CDR3 loop spans 13 amino acids.

The chain combines TRBV27 with TRBJ2-3; 12 bases map to TRBD2. This CDR3 contains 17 residues. Losses at the gene ends were 2 bases for V and 3 bases for J; bases not matched to a gene: 6. The germline gives CDR1 MNHEY, CDR2 SMNVEV (reference sequence). CDR3 amino acids: CASSLSPSGGATDTQYF. Written as DNA, the CDR3 is TGTGCCAGCAGTTTAAGTCCTAGCGGGGGGGCAACAGATACGCAGTATTTT.

This rearrangement joins TRBV27 to TRBJ1-6; perhaps TRBD1 as D (5 bases). The CDR3 totals 14 residues. CDR1 MNHEY and CDR2 SMNVEV come from the germline V gene (reference sequence). V was trimmed by 3 bases and J by 6 bases, leaving 9 bases between them. CDR3 nucleotides: TGTGCCAGCAGTTTCAGGGAGGCTAATTCACCCCTCCACTTT. It is translated as CASSFREANSPLHF.

This rearrangement joins TRBV6-2 or TRBV6-3 to TRBJ1-2; no reliable D call. The V end lost 2 bases, the J end lost 3 bases, and 13 bases lay between the germline ends. Germline V lookup: CDR1 MNHEY, CDR2 SVGEGT. CDR3 size: 15 residues. CDR3 sequence reads: CASSYAREEYYGYTF. In DNA, the CDR3 is TGTGCCAGCAGTTACGCCCGAGAGGAATACTATGGCTACACCTTC.

This clone showed up just a few times. The chain joins TRBV7-3 to TRBJ2-2, with TRBD1 matching 9 bases. Germline trimming cut 5 bases from V and 3 bases from J; bases unmatched to any gene: 10. CDR1 SGHTA and CDR2 FQGTGA come from the germline V gene. The CDR3 spans 17 residues. The CDR3 spells CASSPSRDRVYTGELFF. The CDR3 bases are TGTGCCAGCAGCCCCAGTCGGGACAGGGTCTACACCGGGGAGCTGTTTTTT.

The chain carries TRBV3-1 (or the pseudogene TRBV3-2) and TRBJ1-1; 8 bases are shared with TRBD1. CDR3 length: 16 residues. V dropped 1 base and J dropped 0; count of bases not matched to a gene: 4. The germline V gene has CDR1 LGHDT and CDR2 YNNKEL (reference sequence). The CDR3 is CASSQVGQVMNTEAFF. The CDR3 nucleotides are TGTGCCAGCAGCCAAGTGGGACAGGTGATGAACACTGAAGCTTTCTTT.

The chain couples TRBV6-5 to TRBJ1-6, with a possible D match to TRBD1 (5 bases). V was pared by 4 bases and J by 9 bases, with 10 bases between. The CDR3 is made up of 13 amino acids. CDR1 and CDR2 (germline): MNHEY, SVGAGI. Written as DNA, the CDR3 is TGTGCCAGCAGTTTTTTCAGGGTTTCACCCCTCCACTTT. This encodes CASSFFRVSPLHF.

This chain joins TRBV5-4 and TRBJ2-5; perhaps TRBD2 as D (6 bases). The CDR3 contains 13 residues. The germline gives CDR1 SGHNT, CDR2 YYREEE (reference sequence). V lost 9 bases, J lost 5 bases, and 17 bases lay in between. The CDR3 DNA reads TGTGCCACAACGGGCCGGGGGAGGGAGACCCAGTACTTC. Protein: CATTGRGRETQYF.

This sequence joins TRBV4-2 and TRBJ1-3, with 7 bases matching TRBD1. Germline V gene lookup returns CDR1 LGHNA and CDR2 YNFKEQ. The CDR3 loop spans 16 amino acids. Trimming cost V 0 bases and J 8 bases; bases outside gene matches: 10. CDR3 in amino acids: CASSQDARQGRDTIYF. CDR3 coding DNA: TGTGCCAGCAGCCAAGATGCGAGACAGGGTCGGGACACCATATATTTT.

Here the CDR3 reads CASSYRAGRGDTQYF. CDR3 bases: TGTGCCAGCAGTTACAGGGCGGGGAGGGGGGATACGCAGTATTTT. This chain connects TRBV6-6 to TRBJ2-3, with a tentative D call TRBD2 (7 bases). The V and J ends lost 2 bases and 6 bases respectively, with 15 bases between them. The CDR3 covers 15 residues. CDR1 is MNHNY and CDR2 is SVGAGI in the germline V gene (reference sequence).

In this sample, this clone turned up once. The chain has TRBV24-1 and TRBJ1-1, with D possibly being TRBD1 (5 bases). Germline CDR1 and CDR2: KGHDR and SFDVKD. Trimming stripped 2 bases from V and 4 bases from J, with 16 bases between. The CDR3 is 16 residues long. The CDR3 nucleotides read TGTGCCACCAGTGATTCCCGGCTGAATAGGGGCACTGAAGCTTTCTTT. Protein: CATSDSRLNRGTEAFF.

The CDR3 DNA is TGTGCCATCGCCGCGATAGCGGGGACTAGCTCTGGGGCCAACGTCCTGACTTTC. It is translated as CAIAAIAGTSSGANVLTF. The genes are TRBV10-3 and TRBJ2-6; 8 bases are shared with TRBD2. CDR1 ENHRY and CDR2 SYGVKD come from the germline V gene. V lost 8 bases and J lost 0; bases outside the gene matches: 12. This CDR3 is 18 amino acids long.

This chain connects TRBV3-1 (or the pseudogene TRBV3-2) to TRBJ2-7; 7 bases map to TRBD1. The V gene's germline CDR1 is LGHDT and CDR2 YNNKEL (reference sequence). V lost 0 bases to trimming and J lost 5 bases; unmatched junction nucleotides: 7. CDR3 size: 15 residues. The CDR3 DNA is TGTGCCAGCAGCCAAGATGACAGGGCATTCCACGAGCAGTACTTC. It specifies CASSQDDRAFHEQYF.

The chain carries TRBV5-5 and TRBJ1-5; D gene unclear. V lost 0 bases to trimming and J lost 9 bases, with 16 bases between them. The germline CDR1 and CDR2 sequences are SGHKS and YYEKEE (reference sequence). This CDR3 comprises 15 residues. CDR3 protein: CASSLAGSVAGPQHF. DNA for the CDR3: TGTGCCAGCAGCTTGGCCGGTTCCGTCGCAGGGCCCCAGCATTTT.

The chain links TRBV4-1 to TRBJ1-6; D unresolved. Germline loops: CDR1 MGHRA, CDR2 YSYEKL. The CDR3 totals 13 residues. The V end lost 1 base, the J end lost 9 bases, and 7 bases lay between the germline ends. CDR3 bases: TGCGCCAGCAGCCAAGGGCCCCCTTCACCCCTCCACTTT. It yields the protein CASSQGPPSPLHF.

The chain links TRBV27 to TRBJ1-2; 8 bases line up with TRBD1. V trimming: 5 bases; J trimming: 3 bases; junction bases outside the gene matches: 8. Germline-derived CDR1 and CDR2 are MNHEY and SMNVEV (reference sequence). The CDR3 is made up of 15 amino acids. The CDR3 protein is CASSHRGSNDYGYTF. The CDR3, as DNA: TGTGCCAGCAGTCACAGGGGGTCAAACGACTATGGCTACACCTTC.

The V gene is TRBV28, the J gene TRBJ1-1; maybe TRBD1 (6 bases). V dropped 1 base and J dropped 7 bases, with 13 bases sitting between them. The CDR3 loop spans 14 amino acids. Germline V gene sequence: CDR1 MDHEN, CDR2 SYDVKM. CDR3 sequence: CASSLLLLDSEAFF. The CDR3 DNA reads TGTGCCAGCAGTTTATTACTCCTGGACAGTGAAGCTTTCTTT.

V and J are TRBV19 and TRBJ1-2; 9 nucleotides line up with TRBD1. Trimming cost V 1 base and J 3 bases; bases outside gene matches: 6. CDR3 length: 16 residues. Germline values: CDR1 LNHDA, CDR2 SQIVND (reference sequence). The CDR3 sequence: CASSIGSGQGHYGYTF. Written as DNA, the CDR3 is TGTGCCAGTAGTATAGGTTCTGGACAGGGGCACTATGGCTACACCTTC.

The chain carries TRBV4-3 and TRBJ2-7; TRBD1 is a possible D gene (5 bases). Germline CDR1 LGHNA, CDR2 YSLEER. This CDR3 has 15 residues. V lost 0 bases, J lost 0 bases, and 9 bases lay in between. CDR3 region: CASSQDRGDSYEQYF. DNA for the CDR3: TGCGCCAGCAGCCAAGATAGGGGCGACTCCTACGAGCAGTACTTC.

The chain employs TRBV7-2 and TRBJ2-7; 9 nucleotides line up with TRBD2. This CDR3 contains 14 residues. Germline V lookup: CDR1 SGHTA, CDR2 FQGNSA. J gave up 2 bases and V 4 bases, and 3 bases lay outside the gene matches. The CDR3, as DNA: TGTGCCAGCAGCTCGACTAGCGGCCCCTACGAGCAGTACTTC. Translated: CASSSTSGPYEQYF.

V gene TRBV4-1 combines with J gene TRBJ2-7; TRBD2 aligns across 12 bases. CDR1 and CDR2 from the germline V gene are MGHRA and YSYEKL. The CDR3 length is 18 residues. V shed 1 base and J 1 base; nucleotides not matched to a gene: 8. The CDR3 loop is CASSQAQGLAGTSYEQYF. The CDR3 DNA sequence: TGCGCCAGCAGCCAAGCTCAAGGACTAGCGGGGACTTCCTACGAGCAGTACTTC.

The rearrangement joins TRBV7-3 to TRBJ2-3; D gene unclear. This CDR3 contains 14 residues. CDR1 SGHTA and CDR2 FQGTGA come from the germline V gene. V lost 1 base and J 3 bases, leaving 8 bases between the germline ends. As DNA, the CDR3 is TGTGCCAGCAGCTTAATTGGCCCAACAGATACGCAGTATTTT. Translated: CASSLIGPTDTQYF.